One sample yielded the 16 T cell receptor beta chains listed below, sequenced in a study of cytomegalovirus exposure and HLA in healthy donors. PCR was performed using 60 Vbeta and 13 Jbeta primers. Assay used: immunoSEQ multiplex PCR; TCRdb lists only in-frame clones, some missing. The sample lists around 140,000 clones; around 78% were seen once. Sequenced input: PBMCs. The receptors were gathered from a woman aged 18-29 years in good health and CMV-seropositive.

The chain joins TRBV7-9 to TRBJ2-5, with TRBD1 matching over 8 bases. The J call may be in error: the DNA end matches TRBJ2-7 better. The CDR3 has 12 residues. Germline CDR1 and CDR2: SEHNR and FQNEAQ (reference sequence). CDR3 DNA: TGTGCCAGCAGCCTGGACAGGGTCGAGCAGTACTTC. Translating gives CASSLDRVEQYF.

The CDR3, as DNA: TGTGCCAGCAGCGTGGGTGGGCGGGGCAGGGATCGTGGCTACACCTTC. Translated: CASSVGGRGRDRGYTF. The V call is TRBV11-2, the J call TRBJ1-2, with D tentatively TRBD1 (5 bases). In germline, CDR1 is SGHAT, CDR2 FQNNGV. The V end was cut by 5 bases, the J end by 7 bases, with 23 bases between. The CDR3 runs 16 residues. The variable domain in full, completed from reference TRBV11-2 and TRBJ1-2, reads EAGVAQSPRYKIIEKRQSVAFWCNPISGHATLYWYQQILGQGPKLLIQFQNNGVVDDSQLPKDRFSAERLKGVDSTLKIQPAKLEDSAVYLCASSVGGRGRDRGYTFGSGTRLTVV.

The chain uses TRBV5-6 and TRBJ1-1; D call uncertain. This CDR3 has 15 residues. V was clipped by 5 bases and J by 1 base, with 15 bases between them. Germline loops: CDR1 SGHDT, CDR2 YYEEEE. CDR3 sequence (DNA): TGTGCCAGCAGACCTCGACTTCGCCCGAACACTGAAGCTTTCTTT. Its translation: CASRPRLRPNTEAFF.

V gene TRBV6-5 combines with J gene TRBJ1-1; 7 nucleotides align to TRBD1. The CDR3 sequence is 13 residues long. Per the germline V gene, CDR1 is MNHEY and CDR2 is SVGAGI. Germline trimming cut 6 bases from V and 5 bases from J; bases unmatched to any gene: 6. CDR3 bases: TGTGCCAGCAGCCTACAGGGGAGAACTGAAGCTTTCTTT. Protein sequence: CASSLQGRTEAFF.

This chain uses TRBV27 with TRBJ1-4, with D hard to call. CDR1 MNHEY and CDR2 SMNVEV come from the germline V gene (reference sequence). Trimming took 7 bases from V and 0 from J, leaving 12 bases between them. There are 15 residues in the CDR3. The CDR3 DNA follows: TGTGCCAGCACTCTCTACCTTGCAACTAATGAAAAACTGTTTTTT. Residues: CASTLYLATNEKLFF.

This clone was counted between two and nine times. The rearrangement joins TRBV6-6 to TRBJ1-1, with D unresolved. Germline CDR1 reads MNHNY; CDR2 reads SVGAGI (reference sequence). The CDR3 spans 15 residues. Deletions cut 2 bases from V and 1 base from J, with 11 bases between. In DNA, the CDR3 is TGTGCCAGCAGTTACCCGTTAAGCCAGAACACTGAAGCTTTCTTT. As protein: CASSYPLSQNTEAFF.

This clone was observed a handful of times. The chain combines TRBV4-1 with TRBJ1-5; 10 bases are shared with TRBD1. Germline loops: CDR1 MGHRA, CDR2 YSYEKL. The V segment lost 6 bases and the J segment 6 bases; nucleotides outside the gene matches: 17. CDR3 length: 18 residues. The CDR3 DNA reads TGCGCCAGCAGGCTGACCCGGGACAGGGGAGGAGTGGGTCAGCCCCAGCATTTT. Translation gives CASRLTRDRGGVGQPQHF.

This clone appeared a few times. The rearrangement uses TRBV19 and TRBJ1-1; a weak D match, TRBD1 (5 bases). Germline V lookup: CDR1 LNHDA, CDR2 SQIVND (reference sequence). There are 12 residues in the CDR3. V dropped 7 bases and J dropped 8 bases, with 14 bases sitting between them. CDR3 loop: CASMSNPGEAFF. Here the CDR3 DNA reads TGTGCCAGTATGAGCAACCCAGGGGAAGCTTTCTTT.

The chain carries TRBV4-3 and TRBJ1-2; 8 bases are shared with TRBD1. V lost 3 bases and J lost 5; bases outside the gene matches: 2. Germline loops: CDR1 LGHNA, CDR2 YSLEER. The length of the CDR3 is 13 residues. CDR3 sequence: CASSQRQGYGYTF. The CDR3, as DNA: TGCGCCAGCAGCCAGAGACAGGGGTATGGCTACACCTTC.

In DNA form, the CDR3 reads TGTGCCAGCAGTCCGCAAATCGTCAGGGATACGCAGTATTTT. Its protein product is CASSPQIVRDTQYF. J is TRBJ2-3 and V is TRBV27; D unresolved. The V gene's germline CDR1 is MNHEY and CDR2 SMNVEV (reference sequence). The CDR3 spans 14 residues. The ends were cut back, 5 bases at V and 6 bases at J, with 15 bases in the middle.

This rearrangement joins TRBV5-5 to TRBJ1-1; possibly TRBD1 for D (6 bases). Trimming took off 0 bases at V and 5 bases at J, with 8 bases between the two ends. CDR1 SGHKS and CDR2 YYEKEE come from the germline V gene (reference sequence). CDR3 length: 13 amino acids. Here the CDR3 reads CASSLDRVTEAFF. In nucleotides, the CDR3 is TGTGCCAGCAGCTTGGACAGGGTAACTGAAGCTTTCTTT.

The gene calls are TRBV6-6 and TRBJ1-2; 7 nucleotides align to TRBD1. Trimming at V came to 2 bases and at J to 4 bases, leaving 4 bases not matched to a gene. CDR3 size: 14 residues. Germline V CDR1 and CDR2: MNHNY, SVGAGI (reference sequence). The CDR3: CASSYDRVGYGYTF. The DNA for the CDR3 is TGTGCCAGCAGTTACGACAGGGTAGGCTATGGCTACACCTTC.

The chain has TRBV5-5 and TRBJ1-2; D is possibly TRBD1 (5 bases). Between the trimmed V and J ends, which lost 4 bases and 3 bases, there was a span of 19 bases. CDR1 SGHKS and CDR2 YYEKEE come from the germline V gene (reference sequence). The CDR3 is made up of 16 amino acids. The CDR3, as DNA: TGTGCCAGCAGCCGGAAATACCAGGGAGGAGACTATGGCTACACCTTC. Residues: CASSRKYQGGDYGYTF.

This clone showed up just once. The chain joins TRBV12-5 to TRBJ2-5; D may be TRBD2 (5 bases). The CDR3 extends over 16 amino acids. Germline V gene lookup returns CDR1 LGHNT and CDR2 FRNRAP. V lost 3 bases, J lost 4 bases, and 18 bases lay in between. CDR3 bases: TGTGCTAGTGGTTTCGGCCAGCTAGCCGAAGGAGAGACCCAGTACTTC. Encoded protein: CASGFGQLAEGETQYF.

The chain employs TRBV29-1 and TRBJ2-7; 8 bases align to TRBD1. Germline V lookup: CDR1 SQVTM, CDR2 ANQGSEA. Unmatched junction bases numbered 5, after V lost 1 base and J lost 3 bases. The CDR3 has 14 residues. The CDR3 here is CSVEGGGQGYEQYF. The CDR3 coding sequence is TGCAGCGTTGAAGGGGGTGGACAGGGCTACGAGCAGTACTTC.

This sequence joins TRBV29-1 and TRBJ2-5, with no clear D. Per the germline V gene, CDR1 is SQVTM and CDR2 is ANQGSEA. Trimming left V 2 bases short and J 2 bases short, with 6 bases between. The CDR3 contains 12 residues. CDR3 loop: CSVEFQQETQYF. In DNA form, the CDR3 reads TGCAGCGTTGAATTCCAGCAAGAGACCCAGTACTTC.